One and the same sample provided the 7 T cell receptor beta chains below, sequenced in a study of cytomegalovirus exposure and HLA in healthy donors. PCR used 60 Vbeta primers and 13 Jbeta primers. Sequencing was performed with immunoSEQ multiplex PCR; in TCRdb, only in-frame clones are kept and a portion is missing. The data contain some 130,000 clones, roughly 10% of them singletons. The sample taken for sequencing was PBMCs. The receptors were sampled from a man aged 50-59 years in good health and CMV-seronegative.

This clone was found a few times. The chain is built from TRBV19 and TRBJ2-7; 13 bases fit TRBD2. CDR3 size: 15 residues. J was trimmed by 5 bases and V by 4 bases; bases with no gene match: 5. CDR1 is LNHDA, CDR2 SQIVND, per germline (reference sequence). This CDR3 reads CASSRTSGSINEQYF. CDR3 nucleotide sequence: TGTGCCAGTAGTAGGACTAGCGGGAGTATCAACGAGCAGTACTTC.

This clone was counted a few times. The chain uses TRBV18 and TRBJ2-5; D is perhaps TRBD2 (6 bases). CDR1 is KGHSH and CDR2 is LQKENI in the germline V gene. CDR3 length: 15 residues. The V end was cut by 2 bases, the J end by 3 bases, with 13 bases between. The CDR3 coding sequence is TGTGCCAGCTCACCAGGAGGGGTAAGAAAAGAGACCCAGTACTTC. It is translated as CASSPGGVRKETQYF.

The chain has TRBV19 and TRBJ1-1; D possibly corresponds to TRBD1 (5 bases). The V gene's germline CDR1 is LNHDA and CDR2 SQIVND (reference sequence). Between the trimmed V and J ends, which lost 4 bases and 4 bases, there was a span of 10 bases. This CDR3 has 13 amino acids. DNA of the CDR3: TGTGCCAGTAGTACGCAGGGATCCACTGAAGCTTTCTTT. This translates into CASSTQGSTEAFF. The full variable domain, completed using reference TRBV19 and TRBJ1-1, is DGGITQSPKYLFRKEGQNVTLSCEQNLNHDAMYWYRQDPGQGLRLIYYSQIVNDFQKGDIAEGYSVSREKKESFPLTVTSAQKNPTAFYLCASSTQGSTEAFFGQGTRLTVV.

V gene TRBV5-6 combines with J gene TRBJ1-2, with a tentative D call TRBD1 (5 bases). CDR3 length equals 16 residues. Per germline, CDR1 SGHDT and CDR2 YYEEEE. The V gene lost 2 bases and the J gene lost 0 bases, with 14 bases spanning the gap. This CDR3 reads CASSFLSGTANYGYTF. As DNA, the CDR3 is TGTGCCAGCAGCTTTCTGTCCGGGACTGCTAACTATGGCTACACCTTC. Full variable domain (rest looked up from reference TRBV5-6 and TRBJ1-2): DAGVTQSPTHLIKTRGQQVTLRCSPKSGHDTVSWYQQALGQGPQFIFQYYEEEERQRGNFPDRFSGHQFPNYSSELNVNALLLGDSALYLCASSFLSGTANYGYTFGSGTRLTVV.

V is TRBV27 and J is TRBJ2-1; 9 bases are a match to TRBD2. This CDR3 is 16 amino acids long. Germline loops: CDR1 MNHEY, CDR2 SMNVEV (reference sequence). After removal of 0 bases from V and 8 bases from J, the junction contained 8 bases not matched to a gene. In DNA, the CDR3 is TGTGCCAGCAGTTTATCTCGGACTAGCGAGGGGTATGAGCAGTTCTTC. Translated: CASSLSRTSEGYEQFF.

The chain recombines TRBV5-1 with TRBJ2-7; 10 nucleotides line up with TRBD1. V gave up 1 base and J gave up 7 bases; unmatched junction bases: 5. Germline V gene lookup returns CDR1 SGHRS and CDR2 YFSETQ. The CDR3 has 14 residues. In DNA form, the CDR3 reads TGCGCCAGCAGCTTGAATAGGGACAGGGGTGAGCAGTACTTC. This codes for CASSLNRDRGEQYF.

The J gene is TRBJ2-3, the V gene TRBV30; 9 bases map to TRBD2. V dropped 7 bases and J dropped 1; count of bases not matched to a gene: 3. The CDR3 loop spans 13 amino acids. Germline V gene lookup returns CDR1 GTSNPN and CDR2 SVGIG (reference sequence). The CDR3 spells CASRLAGTDTQYF. CDR3 DNA sequence: TGTGCCTCCCGACTAGCGGGCACAGATACGCAGTATTTT.